The clone carrying this T cell receptor beta chain was detected many times. What it binds is unknown. This sample is part of a study of shared clonotypes between healthy human individuals. Study-wide context: The study drew on a couple of women and a few men aged 18 to 49 as donors.

The CDR3 has 14 residues. Germline lookup yields CDR1 SGHVS and CDR2 FQNEAQ. Trimming left V 5 bases short and J 3 bases short, with 14 bases between. Study-level results: Clonotypes shared by all four donors outscored non-shared clonotypes in generation probability.

Repertoires were generated with immunoSEQ multiplex PCR, while TCRdb's copy carries only in-frame clones and drops some. The sample contains around 330,000 clones, roughly 70% of which appear only once. What was sequenced was memory CD4+ T cells sorted from blood. Stated subset: CD45RA-negative fraction. This receptor was obtained from a man in his thirties or forties in good health. The chain couples TRBV7-8 to TRBJ2-7; weak D call: TRBD1 (5 bases). The CDR3 bases are TGTGCCAGCAGCCCCACCCAGGGCGGCTACGAGCAGTACTTC. It specifies CASSPTQGGYEQYF.